These T cell receptor beta chains were read from a single sample in a study of T-cell reconstitution after alpha-beta-depleted transplantation in children. A single record per CDR3 protein comes from TCRdb applying MiXCR to the PCR reads. Of roughly 500,000 distinct CDR3 sequences listed, about 16% are singletons. Sample: PBMCs from the stem cell graft donor, taken from the stem cell graft. Receptor source: a human donor who donated a stem cell graft to a child with acute lymphoblastic leukemia. The CDR3 runs from the conserved cysteine through the conserved F or W. D genes are given only for firm matches. Size is omitted from some rows. Given values are once, few, many or a class for expanded clones.

d_call clone_size j_call v_call cdr3_aa cdr3_nt
TRBD1 NA TRBJ1-4 TRBV5-1 CASSLAQGVNEKLFF TGCGCCAGCAGCTTGGCCCAGGGGGTTAATGAAAAACTGTTTTTT
NA NA TRBJ2-7 TRBV5-1 CASSLRAEYMFYEQYF TGCGCCAGCAGCTTGCGGGCGGAGTATATGTTTTACGAGCAGTACTTC
TRBD1 NA TRBJ2-7 TRBV7-2 CASSLFPPTQGAHEQYF TGTGCCAGCAGCTTATTTCCCCCGACTCAGGGGGCCCACGAGCAGTACTTC
NA few TRBJ1-5 TRBV7-9 CASSLISAGSLGQPQHF TGTGCCAGCAGCTTAATCTCAGCCGGGTCCCTCGGGCAGCCCCAGCATTTT
TRBD1 few TRBJ2-7 TRBV4-2 CASSQRTGPYEQYF TGTGCCAGCAGCCAGAGGACAGGGCCTTACGAGCAGTACTTC
TRBD2 NA TRBJ2-1 TRBV7-3 CASSAGLVGNEQFF TGTGCCAGCAGCGCCGGACTAGTGGGGAATGAGCAGTTCTTC
NA few TRBJ2-7 TRBV12-3/TRBV12-4 CASSLTSRSYEQYF TGTGCCAGCAGTTTAACTAGCCGCTCCTACGAGCAGTACTTC
TRBD2 NA TRBJ2-7 TRBV10-3 CAISGGLESYEQYF TGTGCCATCAGTGGGGGACTAGAGTCCTACGAGCAGTACTTC
TRBD1 NA TRBJ2-1 TRBV7-9 CASRGDRERLRNEQFF TGTGCCAGCAGAGGGGACAGGGAACGGCTACGCAATGAGCAGTTCTTC
NA few TRBJ2-5 TRBV10-2 CASKAGVQETQYF TGCGCCAGCAAAGCAGGGGTGCAGGAGACCCAGTACTTC
TRBD1 NA TRBJ2-3 TRBV6-1 CASLGQGPSGNTDTQYF TGTGCCAGCTTAGGACAGGGGCCCAGCGGAAACACAGATACGCAGTATTTT
NA many TRBJ1-2 TRBV7-9 CASSVKLSYGYTF TGTGCCAGCAGCGTGAAACTGTCCTATGGCTACACCTTC
TRBD2 NA TRBJ2-7 TRBV7-6 CASSSDQAGRSYEQYF TGTGCCAGCAGCTCCGACCAAGCGGGAAGGTCCTACGAGCAGTACTTC
TRBD1 NA TRBJ2-6 TRBV5-1 CASSPGPGTGDGANVLTF TGCGCCAGCAGCCCGGGGCCCGGGACAGGGGACGGGGCCAACGTCCTGACTTTC
TRBD2 NA TRBJ2-1 TRBV9 CASSASEGLAYYNEQFF TGTGCCAGCAGCGCCAGTGAGGGACTAGCGTATTACAATGAGCAGTTCTTC
NA NA TRBJ2-1 TRBV3-1 CASSQTITSYNEQFF TGTGCCAGCAGCCAAACAATTACCTCCTACAATGAGCAGTTCTTC
NA few TRBJ1-1 TRBV9 CASSVDGGNTEAFF TGTGCCAGCAGCGTAGACGGGGGAAACACTGAAGCTTTCTTT
NA NA TRBJ1-1 TRBV27 CASTVLSGGTEAFF TGTGCCAGCACAGTTTTATCGGGAGGGACTGAAGCTTTCTTT
NA NA TRBJ1-1 TRBV7-8 CASSSLGGLNTEAFF TGTGCCAGCAGCTCCTTAGGGGGGCTGAACACTGAAGCTTTCTTT
TRBD1 NA TRBJ1-3 TRBV19 CASSILRDSANSGHTIYF TGTGCCAGTAGTATCCTCCGGGACAGTGCAAACTCTGGACACACCATATATTTT
TRBD2 few TRBJ2-3 TRBV9 CASSVASGRAADTQYF TGTGCCAGCAGCGTCGCGAGCGGGAGGGCCGCAGATACGCAGTATTTT
TRBD2 few TRBJ2-1 TRBV5-1 CASSLSLAGGSYNEQFF TGCGCCAGCAGCTTGAGTCTAGCGGGAGGCTCCTACAATGAGCAGTTCTTC
TRBD2 NA TRBJ2-1 TRBV12-3/TRBV12-4 CASSTPRRTSDHNEQFF TGTGCCAGCAGTACCCCACGGCGGACTAGCGACCACAATGAGCAGTTCTTC
NA few TRBJ2-1 TRBV29-1 CSVKRDGNSYNEQFF TGCAGCGTAAAAAGGGACGGGAACTCCTACAATGAGCAGTTCTTC
NA NA TRBJ2-2 TRBV5-1 CASSLHQVETGELFF TGCGCCAGCAGCTTACACCAGGTTGAGACCGGGGAGCTGTTTTTT
TRBD1 few TRBJ1-1 TRBV5-1 CASSLTGENTEAFF TGCGCCAGCAGCCTGACAGGGGAGAACACTGAAGCTTTCTTT
NA few TRBJ2-4 TRBV29-1 CSAGGAGAKNIQYF TGCAGCGCCGGAGGGGCCGGGGCCAAAAACATTCAGTACTTC
NA many TRBJ2-3 TRBV10-3 CAISPQGDTQYF TGTGCCATCAGTCCACAGGGAGATACGCAGTATTTT
TRBD1 NA TRBJ2-7 TRBV29-1 CSVEQGAYEQYF TGCAGCGTTGAACAGGGGGCTTACGAGCAGTACTTC
NA NA TRBJ2-5 TRBV7-2 CASSLGLQALQETQYF TGTGCCAGCAGCTTAGGTCTACAGGCCCTCCAAGAGACCCAGTACTTC
TRBD2 few TRBJ2-3 TRBV9 CASSGRPGRASTDTQYF TGTGCCAGCAGCGGGCGGCCTGGGAGGGCGAGCACAGATACGCAGTATTTT
TRBD1 NA TRBJ2-7 TRBV4-1 CASSPRDRALYEQYF TGCGCCAGCAGCCCCCGGGACAGGGCACTCTACGAGCAGTACTTC
NA NA TRBJ2-7 TRBV5-1 CASSLAPSSSYEQYF TGCGCCAGCAGCTTGGCTCCCTCGAGCTCCTACGAGCAGTACTTC
NA NA TRBJ1-2 TRBV29-1 CSVLANYGYTF TGCAGCGTTCTGGCAAACTATGGCTACACCTTC
NA few TRBJ2-5 TRBV7-9 CASSATQLDQETQYF TGTGCCAGCAGCGCCACACAGTTGGACCAAGAGACCCAGTACTTC
NA few TRBJ2-7 TRBV5-1 CASSRTIVGSYEQYF TGCGCCAGCAGCCGGACGATAGTGGGGTCCTACGAGCAGTACTTC
NA NA TRBJ2-1 TRBV7-9 CASLWALVQPYNEQFF TGTGCCAGCCTGTGGGCCCTAGTCCAGCCCTACAATGAGCAGTTCTTC
NA NA TRBJ2-7 TRBV27 CASSEISAYEQYF TGTGCCAGCAGTGAGATCAGCGCCTACGAGCAGTACTTC
NA few TRBJ1-2 TRBV20-1 CSARGGERANYGYTF TGCAGTGCTAGAGGTGGCGAGAGAGCTAACTATGGCTACACCTTC
TRBD1 few TRBJ2-1 TRBV27 CASSFTGAAYNEQFF TGTGCCAGCAGTTTCACAGGGGCCGCCTACAATGAGCAGTTCTTC
NA NA TRBJ2-3 TRBV5-1 CASSLPTGNTDTQYF TGCGCCAGCAGCTTGCCTACTGGAAACACAGATACGCAGTATTTT